The 14 T cell receptor beta chains below come from one sample, sequenced in a study of Ad26.COV2.S vaccination and SARS-CoV-2 variants (dated by TCRdb to the early 2020s). Library preparation used the immunoSEQ multiplex PCR assay. Here the immuneACCESS table is served through TCRdb, limited to in-frame sequences with V and J called. Missing clones are a known gap in these copies; in checked studies unresolved V genes cover under half, and the rest lacks a known reason. The sample table holds about 350,000 clones, of which around 89% were seen once. Around 6.1% of the sample is in the top ten clones. The treatment or condition label on this specimen signifies: some 19 received Ad26.COV2.S at low or high dose, single or two shots; a few received placebo; per-sample allocation not given. For vaccine and placebo recipients, repertoires were sequenced using samples collected on day 63 after the first injection.

The source was peripheral blood, collected in a trial of Ad26.COV2.S vaccine versus placebo. The receptors were gathered from a person aged 18-65 years who received the Ad26.COV2.S COVID-19 vaccine or a placebo.

The V call is TRBV28, the J call TRBJ2-6; 7 nucleotides align to TRBD2. Looked up from germline, CDR1 is MDHEN and CDR2 is SYDVKM. J lost 0 bases, V lost 8 bases, and 4 bases had no gene match. This CDR3 is 15 amino acids long. In DNA form, the CDR3 reads TGTGCCAGCGGACCGGGAGGCTCTGGGGCCAACGTCCTGACTTTC. Protein product: CASGPGGSGANVLTF.

This clone was found once. The gene calls are TRBV5-1 and TRBJ1-1; D possibly corresponds to TRBD1 (5 bases). The CDR3 has 15 amino acids. V was clipped by 1 base and J by 2 bases, with 12 bases between them. CDR1 is SGHRS, CDR2 YFSETQ, per germline. CDR3 coding DNA: TGCGCCAGCAGCTTGCAACAGGTTCCAAACACTGAAGCTTTCTTT. This translates into CASSLQQVPNTEAFF.

The CDR3 sequence is CASSESGRRYTGELFF. The CDR3 DNA reads as TGTGCCAGCAGCGAAAGCGGGAGACGATACACCGGGGAGCTGTTTTTT. The genes are TRBV4-2 and TRBJ2-2, with 8 bases aligning to TRBD2. V shed 5 bases and J 3 bases; nucleotides not matched to a gene: 8. The CDR3 length is 16 residues. CDR1 is LGHNA, CDR2 YNFKEQ, per germline.

The V and J genes are TRBV10-3 and TRBJ2-7; perhaps TRBD2 as D (8 bases). This CDR3 spans 13 amino acids. Germline V gives CDR1 ENHRY, CDR2 SYGVKD. The V gene lost 6 bases and the J gene lost 5 bases, with 14 bases spanning the gap. CDR3 DNA sequence: TGTGCCATCAGGGACAGGACTAGCAACGAGCAGTACTTC. Translation gives CAIRDRTSNEQYF.

This clone has a single count. The chain employs TRBV7-9 and TRBJ1-5, with TRBD1 identical over 7 bases. The CDR3 is 17 amino acids. V shed 5 bases and J 4 bases; nucleotides not matched to a gene: 14. The germline gives CDR1 SEHNR, CDR2 FQNEAQ (reference sequence). CDR3 DNA: TGTGCCAGCAGCGCACCCGGATACAGGGGCCGGAATCAGCCCCAGCATTTT. Protein sequence: CASSAPGYRGRNQPQHF.

This chain joins TRBV19 and TRBJ1-2; no definite D call. V gave up 6 bases and J gave up 5 bases, with 16 bases separating them. Germline CDR1 is LNHDA and CDR2 is SQIVND (reference sequence). The CDR3 has 14 amino acids. In DNA, the CDR3 is TGTGCCAGTAGCCCTACAAATCTATGGTATGGCTACACCTTC. Amino acids: CASSPTNLWYGYTF. Complete variable domain (other parts from reference TRBV19 and TRBJ1-2): DGGITQSPKYLFRKEGQNVTLSCEQNLNHDAMYWYRQDPGQGLRLIYYSQIVNDFQKGDIAEGYSVSREKKESFPLTVTSAQKNPTAFYLCASSPTNLWYGYTFGSGTRLTVV.

CDR3 nucleotide sequence: TGTGCCAGCAGCCAAGATGTAGGGGGCGGCGAGCAGTACTTC. Its protein product is CASSQDVGGGEQYF. V and J are TRBV3-1 (or the pseudogene TRBV3-2) and TRBJ2-7; 7 bases are a match to TRBD1. The CDR3 consists of 14 residues. CDR1 and CDR2 (germline): LGHDT, YNNKEL (reference sequence). J was trimmed by 6 bases and V by 0 bases; bases with no gene match: 5.

The chain employs TRBV11-2 and TRBJ2-7; D possibly matches TRBD1 or TRBD2 (5 bases each). Germline V gene data show CDR1 as SGHAT and CDR2 as FQNNGV. Between the trimmed V and J ends, which lost 1 base and 2 bases, there was a span of 6 bases. This CDR3 has 13 amino acids. CDR3 coding DNA: TGTGCCAGCAGCTTAGCGGGACCCTACGAGCAGTACTTC. This codes for CASSLAGPYEQYF.

This clone was detected only a few times. The chain employs TRBV29-1 and TRBJ2-3, with 7 bases lining up with TRBD1. Germline V gene lookup returns CDR1 SQVTM and CDR2 ANQGSEA. The junction had 8 bases not matched to a gene; V was cut back by 5 bases and J by 3 bases. This CDR3 is built from 14 residues. CDR3 sequence reads: CSVQGGRGTDTQYF. CDR3 sequence (DNA): TGCAGCGTTCAAGGGGGCCGGGGAACAGATACGCAGTATTTT.

The chain carries TRBV18 and TRBJ2-1, with 9 bases lining up with TRBD1. CDR1 and CDR2 from the germline V gene are KGHSH and LQKENI. The CDR3 runs to 14 residues. The V segment lost 2 bases and the J segment 6 bases; nucleotides outside the gene matches: 2. CDR3 sequence reads: CASSPETGGNEQFF. Here the CDR3 DNA reads TGTGCCAGCTCACCAGAGACAGGGGGCAATGAGCAGTTCTTC.

The chain is built from TRBV11-3 and TRBJ2-2, with 10 bases that match TRBD1. There are 17 residues in the CDR3. The germline gives CDR1 SGHNT, CDR2 YENEEA. V lost 3 bases and J lost 5; bases outside the gene matches: 9. The CDR3 DNA sequence: TGTGCCAGCAGCTTCAGTCGGGGGACAGGGGTTACCGGGGAGCTGTTTTTT. It translates to CASSFSRGTGVTGELFF.

The chain recombines TRBV25-1 with TRBJ2-5; 7 positions agree with TRBD1. This CDR3 comprises 14 residues. The junction had 5 bases not matched to a gene; V was cut back by 3 bases and J by 4 bases. Per the germline V gene, CDR1 is MGHDK and CDR2 is SYGVNS. CDR3 region: CASSETGWRETQYF. Here the CDR3 DNA reads TGTGCCAGCAGTGAGACAGGGTGGAGAGAGACCCAGTACTTC.

The chain uses TRBV7-2 and TRBJ2-3; 9 nucleotides align to TRBD2. V shed 2 bases and J 1 base; nucleotides not matched to a gene: 10. The germline V gene has CDR1 SGHTA and CDR2 FQGNSA. The CDR3 is 18 amino acids. CDR3 protein: CASSLRRGRGGGTDTQYF. Written as DNA, the CDR3 is TGTGCCAGCAGCTTACGACGCGGGAGGGGGGGAGGCACAGATACGCAGTATTTT.

Notes on this clone: Other DNA sequences in the sample encode the same CDR3. The chain has TRBV9 and TRBJ1-3, with TRBD1 as a possible D gene (6 bases). This CDR3 has 14 residues. Trimming took off 2 bases at V and 2 bases at J, with 8 bases between the two ends. Germline V gene sequence: CDR1 SGDLS, CDR2 YYNGEE. CDR3 residues: CASSVGGTGNTIYF. The CDR3 DNA reads TGTGCCAGCAGCGTGGGGGGCACTGGAAACACCATATATTTT.